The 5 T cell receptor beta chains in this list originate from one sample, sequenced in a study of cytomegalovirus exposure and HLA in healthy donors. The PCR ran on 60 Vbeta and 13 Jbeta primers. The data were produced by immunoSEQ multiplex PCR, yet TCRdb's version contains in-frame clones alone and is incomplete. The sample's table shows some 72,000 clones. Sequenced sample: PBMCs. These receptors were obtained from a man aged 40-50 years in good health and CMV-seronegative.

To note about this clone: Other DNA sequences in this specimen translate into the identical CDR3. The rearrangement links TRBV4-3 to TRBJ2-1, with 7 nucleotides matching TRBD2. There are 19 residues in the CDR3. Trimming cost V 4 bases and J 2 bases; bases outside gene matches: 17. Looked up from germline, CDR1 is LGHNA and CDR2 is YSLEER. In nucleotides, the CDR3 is TGCGCCAGCAGCCCTCAAGTGGGGAGGGGTCTTCTTACCTACAATGAGCAGTTCTTC. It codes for CASSPQVGRGLLTYNEQFF.

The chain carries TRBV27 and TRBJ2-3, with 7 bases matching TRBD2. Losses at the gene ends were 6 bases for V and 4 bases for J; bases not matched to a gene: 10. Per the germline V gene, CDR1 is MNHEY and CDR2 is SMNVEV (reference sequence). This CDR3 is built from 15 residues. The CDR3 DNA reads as TGTGCCAGCAGCCCACGGACTAGTTACCCAGATACGCAGTATTTT. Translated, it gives CASSPRTSYPDTQYF.

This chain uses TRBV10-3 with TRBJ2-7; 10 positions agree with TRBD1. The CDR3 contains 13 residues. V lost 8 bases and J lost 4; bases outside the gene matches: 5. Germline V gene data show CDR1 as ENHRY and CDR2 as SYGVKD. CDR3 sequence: CAILRDRGYEQYF. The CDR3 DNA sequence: TGTGCCATCCTTAGGGACAGGGGTTACGAGCAGTACTTC.

This chain's CDR3 is CAWSTRLGLAGVSYNEQFF. The CDR3 nucleotides read TGTGCCTGGAGTACCCGACTGGGACTAGCGGGAGTGTCCTACAATGAGCAGTTCTTC. The gene calls are TRBV30 and TRBJ2-1; TRBD2 aligns across 14 bases. J was trimmed by 1 base and V by 2 bases; bases with no gene match: 10. CDR1 is GTSNPN, CDR2 SVGIG, per germline (reference sequence). This CDR3 comprises 19 residues.

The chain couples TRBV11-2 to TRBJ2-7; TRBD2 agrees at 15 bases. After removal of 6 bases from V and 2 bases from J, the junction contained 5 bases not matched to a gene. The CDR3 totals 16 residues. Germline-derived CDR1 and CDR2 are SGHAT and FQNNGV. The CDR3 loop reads CASSQGLAGGTYEQYF. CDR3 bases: TGTGCCAGCAGTCAGGGACTAGCGGGGGGAACCTACGAGCAGTACTTC.